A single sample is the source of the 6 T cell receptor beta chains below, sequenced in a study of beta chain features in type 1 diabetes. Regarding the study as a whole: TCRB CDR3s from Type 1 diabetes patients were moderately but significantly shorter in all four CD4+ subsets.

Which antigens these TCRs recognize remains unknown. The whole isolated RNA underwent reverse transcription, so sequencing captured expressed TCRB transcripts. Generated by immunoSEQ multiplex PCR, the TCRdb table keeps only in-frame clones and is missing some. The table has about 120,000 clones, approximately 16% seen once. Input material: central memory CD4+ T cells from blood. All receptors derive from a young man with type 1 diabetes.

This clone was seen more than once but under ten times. The CDR3 loop is CSVEASFGEQFF. The CDR3 DNA sequence: TGCAGCGTTGAAGCCTCATTCGGGGAGCAGTTCTTC. J is TRBJ2-1 and V is TRBV29-1, with no clear D. This CDR3 region has 12 residues. V was pared by 1 base and J by 10 bases, with 11 bases between. The germline gives CDR1 SQVTM, CDR2 ANQGSEA.

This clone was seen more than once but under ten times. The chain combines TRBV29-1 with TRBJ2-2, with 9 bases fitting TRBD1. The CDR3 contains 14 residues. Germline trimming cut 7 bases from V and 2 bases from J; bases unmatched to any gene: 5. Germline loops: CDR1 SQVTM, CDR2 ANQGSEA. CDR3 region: CSARTGDNTGELFF. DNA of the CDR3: TGCAGCGCAAGGACAGGGGACAACACCGGGGAGCTGTTTTTT.

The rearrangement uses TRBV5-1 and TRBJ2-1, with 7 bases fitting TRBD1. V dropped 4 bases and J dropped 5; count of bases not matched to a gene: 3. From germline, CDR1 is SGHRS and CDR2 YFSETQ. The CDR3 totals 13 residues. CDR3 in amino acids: CASSMGQNNEQFF. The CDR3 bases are TGCGCCAGCAGCATGGGACAGAACAATGAGCAGTTCTTC.

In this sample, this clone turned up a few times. CDR3 bases: TGCAGCGTTTCTGAGGGTGCGGGGGGCTCTGGCAATCAGCCCCAGCATTTT. Translated: CSVSEGAGGSGNQPQHF. The chain uses TRBV29-1 and TRBJ1-5; D might be TRBD1 (6 bases). The length of the CDR3 is 17 residues. V was shortened by 5 bases and J by 2 bases, with 22 bases between the two germline ends. Germline CDR1 reads SQVTM; CDR2 reads ANQGSEA.

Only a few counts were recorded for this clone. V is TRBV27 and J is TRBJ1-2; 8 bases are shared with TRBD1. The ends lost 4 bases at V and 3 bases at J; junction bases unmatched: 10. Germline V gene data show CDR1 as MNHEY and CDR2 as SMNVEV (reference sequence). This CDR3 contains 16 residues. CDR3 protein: CASSSRWGQADYGYTF. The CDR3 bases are TGTGCCAGCAGTTCTAGATGGGGACAGGCCGACTATGGCTACACCTTC.

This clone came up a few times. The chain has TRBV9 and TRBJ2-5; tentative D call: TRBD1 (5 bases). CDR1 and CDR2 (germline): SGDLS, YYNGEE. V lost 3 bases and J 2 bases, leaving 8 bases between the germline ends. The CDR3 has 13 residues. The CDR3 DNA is TGTGCCAGCAGCGGACAGTCTCAAGAGACCCAGTACTTC. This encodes CASSGQSQETQYF. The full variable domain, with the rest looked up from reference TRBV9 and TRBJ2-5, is DSGVTQTPKHLITATGQRVTLRCSPRSGDLSVYWYQQSLDQGLQFLIQYYNGEERAKGNILERFSAQQFPDLHSELNLSSLELGDSALYFCASSGQSQETQYFGPGTRLLVL.